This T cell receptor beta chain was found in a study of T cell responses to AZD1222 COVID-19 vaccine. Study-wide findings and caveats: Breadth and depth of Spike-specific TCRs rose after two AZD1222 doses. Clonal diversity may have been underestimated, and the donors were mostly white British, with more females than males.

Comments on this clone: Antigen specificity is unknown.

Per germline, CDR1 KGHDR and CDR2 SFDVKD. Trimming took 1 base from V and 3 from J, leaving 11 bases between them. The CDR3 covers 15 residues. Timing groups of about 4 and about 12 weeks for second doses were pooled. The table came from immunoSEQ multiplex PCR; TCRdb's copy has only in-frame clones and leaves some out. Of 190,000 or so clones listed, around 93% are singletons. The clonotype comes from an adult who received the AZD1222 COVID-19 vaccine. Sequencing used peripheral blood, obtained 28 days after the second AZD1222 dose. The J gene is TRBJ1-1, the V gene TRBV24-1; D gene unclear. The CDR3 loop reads CATSDFTQLDTEAFF. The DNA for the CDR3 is TGTGCCACCAGTGATTTTACCCAGCTCGACACTGAAGCTTTCTTT.